Reported below is one T cell receptor beta chain. Its antigen is not known. This sample was included in a study of blood T cells in healthy people across ages. About the research overall: For every two T cells, template switching captured about one barcoded beta molecule. Findings and limits, study-wide: Diversity of TCR beta per million T cells declined in a roughly linear way with age.

In each sample, at least 6.5 million PBMCs were isolated. A second PCR of 7 to 11 cycles used a sample-barcoded 5' primer and a J-beta primer mix. Every cDNA was tagged by a template-switch adaptor with 12 random nucleotides. TCRdb re-derived calls from the 5' RACE reads in MiXCR, one entry per CDR3 protein. The table lists fewer than 950,000 distinct CDR3 sequences, 36% of them singletons. The CDR3 totals 14 residues. V was cut by 7 bases and J by 8 bases, with 17 bases left in between. The sequence derives from a man between 18 and 35 years old in good health. Sample: blood. The V and J genes are TRBV12-3 or TRBV12-4 and TRBJ1-4; D unresolved. In DNA form, the CDR3 reads TGTGCCAGCAACCCGGGCAACACCGGGGAAAAACTGTTTTTT. Protein sequence: CASNPGNTGEKLFF.